What follows is one TCR beta chain and its context. What it recognizes is unknown. The assay was immunoSEQ multiplex PCR, and TCRdb's table has in-frame clones only and misses some. The sample shows 4,900 or so clones, about nine tenths of them seen only once. This entry is derived from a study of lymphopenia after photon versus proton radiotherapy. Broader study findings: Oligoclonal CD8+ Temra expansion after nadir drove photon patients' diversity drop. Larger post-nadir TCR diversity loss correlated inversely with survival in deceased patients. Authors raise, but do not show, better survival with proton therapy. Relative stability marked proton patients; photon patients lost diversity and naive cells.

The CDR3 length is 13 residues. Germline V lookup: CDR1 SGDLS, CDR2 YYNGEE. V lost 6 bases, J lost 3 bases, and 9 bases lay in between. Specimen: peripheral blood, collected from a patient treated with photon-based radiotherapy. The receptor was derived from a man older than 75 with cholangiocarcinoma. The rearrangement uses TRBV9 and TRBJ2-2, with D perhaps matching TRBD2 (5 bases). The CDR3 DNA is TGTGCCAGCACCCGGGGTTACACCGGGGAGCTGTTTTTT. This codes for CASTRGYTGELFF.